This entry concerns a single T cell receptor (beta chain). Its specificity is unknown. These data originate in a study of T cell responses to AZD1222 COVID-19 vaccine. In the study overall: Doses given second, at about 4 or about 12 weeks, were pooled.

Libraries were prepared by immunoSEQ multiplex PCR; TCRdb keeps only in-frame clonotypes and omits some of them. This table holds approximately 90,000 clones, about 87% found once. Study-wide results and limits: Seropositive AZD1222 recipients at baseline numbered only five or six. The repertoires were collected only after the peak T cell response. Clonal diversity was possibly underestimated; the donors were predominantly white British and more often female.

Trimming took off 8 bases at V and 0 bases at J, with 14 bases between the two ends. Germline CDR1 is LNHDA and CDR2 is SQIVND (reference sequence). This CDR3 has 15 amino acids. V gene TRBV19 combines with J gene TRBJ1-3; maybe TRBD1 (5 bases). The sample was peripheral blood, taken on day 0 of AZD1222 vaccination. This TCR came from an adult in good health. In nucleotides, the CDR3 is TGTGCCAGTTCACTCGGGGCCTACTCTGGAAACACCATATATTTT. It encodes CASSLGAYSGNTIYF.